This T cell receptor (beta chain) was sequenced during a study of blood T cell repertoires in COVID-19. V lost 7 bases to trimming and J lost 3 bases; unmatched junction nucleotides: 9. Germline CDR1 reads SGHDT; CDR2 reads YYEEEE. The CDR3 runs to 14 residues. Using immunoSEQ multiplex PCR, the repertoire was profiled, and TCRdb retains in-frame clones only, with some absent. The sample lists approximately 260,000 clones; approximately 85% were seen once. The chain carries TRBV5-6 and TRBJ1-1; 7 bases line up with TRBD1. The sequenced sample consisted of peripheral blood. The TCR was taken from a woman aged 70-85 years with acute or convalescent COVID-19. The DNA for the CDR3 is TGTGCCAGCTCTCAGGGGGACGGTTACACTGAAGCTTTCTTT. Protein: CASSQGDGYTEAFF.